The present entry profiles one TCR beta chain with its context. As yet, its antigen is unknown. This specimen belongs to a study of OX40 agonist ivuxolimab in advanced cancers. As for the study in general: Partial responses were observed in three patients, of whom one had hepatocellular carcinoma and two had cutaneous melanoma.

A history of autoimmune disease or systemic immunosuppression excluded patients. With baseline, cycle 4 day 1, and cycle 7 day 1 as timepoints, blood was sampled. Study-level findings and limits: Partial responders dosed at 0.1-3.0 mg/kg displayed clonal expansion ranking among the lowest.

Produced via immunoSEQ multiplex PCR; TCRdb's table is partial and in-frame only. The sample holds tens of thousands of clones, 85% seen once. The TCR comes from an adult with an advanced solid tumor such as melanoma, head and neck, liver or kidney cancer. Sequences were derived from CD4+ or CD8+ T cells sorted from blood, sampled in a trial of the OX40 agonist ivuxolimab.

For the CDR3, the DNA is TGTGCCAGCTCACCACAGCTAGGGGGAAATGGCTACACCTTC. Protein: CASSPQLGGNGYTF. The chain links TRBV18 to TRBJ1-2; D may be TRBD1 (6 bases). The CDR3 runs to 14 residues. The germline CDR1 and CDR2 sequences are KGHSH and LQKENI. V was shortened by 1 base and J by 6 bases, with 12 bases between the two germline ends.